The 15 T cell receptor beta chains given below trace back to one sample, sequenced in a study of OX40 agonist ivuxolimab in advanced cancers. Profiling relied on immunoSEQ multiplex PCR, and the TCRdb table lists in-frame clones only, not all of them. This table has 54,000 or so clones, 75% to 90% appearing once. This material consisted of CD4+ or CD8+ T cells sorted from blood, taken in a trial of the OX40 agonist ivuxolimab. These receptors came from an adult with an advanced solid tumor such as melanoma, head and neck, liver or kidney cancer.

This clone showed up just a few times. The chain joins TRBV9 to TRBJ1-5; 7 bases are a match to TRBD1. J was trimmed by 3 bases and V by 2 bases; bases with no gene match: 2. Germline CDR1 and CDR2: SGDLS and YYNGEE. The CDR3 runs to 14 residues. CDR3 in DNA: TGTGCCAGCAGCGTCGGGACAGCCAATCAGCCCCAGCATTTT. Its translation is CASSVGTANQPQHF.

This CDR3 is CASSLGRSGTDTQYF. In DNA, the CDR3 is TGCGCCAGCAGCTTGGGTAGGAGTGGAACAGATACGCAGTATTTT. V and J are TRBV5-1 and TRBJ2-3; D remains unclear. Trimming took 0 bases from V and 3 from J, leaving 11 bases between them. CDR3 length equals 15 residues. Germline lookup yields CDR1 SGHRS and CDR2 YFSETQ.

V gene TRBV30 combines with J gene TRBJ2-5; TRBD1 might be the D (6 bases). This CDR3 has 14 amino acids. From germline, CDR1 is GTSNPN and CDR2 SVGIG (reference sequence). Trimming pared 2 bases from V and 5 bases from J, leaving 15 bases between. CDR3 in DNA: TGTGCCTGGAGTCTCCTGGGGGCGTTGGAGACCCAGTACTTC. As protein: CAWSLLGALETQYF.

Comments on this clone: Within the sample, other DNA sequences also encode this same CDR3. This chain connects TRBV7-3 to TRBJ2-7; 9 bases map to TRBD1. This CDR3 comprises 15 residues. CDR1 is SGHTA and CDR2 is FQGTGA in the germline V gene. J was trimmed by 1 base and V by 5 bases; bases with no gene match: 6. CDR3 loop: CASSLSGTGSYEQYF. As DNA, the CDR3 is TGTGCCAGCAGCCTAAGCGGGACAGGGTCCTACGAGCAGTACTTC.

This clone was seen once. V is TRBV10-3 and J is TRBJ2-1; D perhaps matches TRBD2 (6 bases). With 0 bases removed from V and 6 bases from J, the gap between germline ends came to 9 bases. The CDR3 sequence is 14 residues long. Germline CDR1 is ENHRY and CDR2 is SYGVKD. CDR3 in amino acids: CAISESVAVNEQFF. Written as DNA, the CDR3 is TGTGCCATCAGTGAGTCGGTAGCGGTCAATGAGCAGTTCTTC.

This chain links TRBV7-2 with TRBJ1-1; 7 bases agree with TRBD1. The CDR3 spans 15 residues. Per germline, CDR1 SGHTA and CDR2 FQGNSA. The V gene end was trimmed by 4 bases and the J gene end by 4 bases; junction bases not matched to a gene: 9. The CDR3 sequence: CASSSQGRDGTEAFF. The CDR3 nucleotides read TGTGCCAGCAGCTCACAGGGGAGGGACGGCACTGAAGCTTTCTTT.

The rearrangement joins TRBV28 to TRBJ2-1; 8 nucleotides match TRBD2. There are 14 residues in the CDR3. Germline V gene lookup returns CDR1 MDHEN and CDR2 SYDVKM. V lost 6 bases, J lost 11 bases, and 12 bases stayed unmatched. In DNA, the CDR3 is TGTGCCAGCAGCCTGGGAGCGGGGGCCGGGAAGCAGTTCTTC. As protein: CASSLGAGAGKQFF.

This rearrangement joins TRBV28 to TRBJ2-5, with a tentative D call TRBD2 (5 bases). The assigned J gene may be wrong: the sequence end matches TRBJ2-7 better. The CDR3 covers 16 residues. Germline CDR1 reads MDHEN; CDR2 reads SYDVKM. CDR3 sequence (DNA): TGTGCCAGCAGCCCCCTTCGGGGAAGCGGCACCTACGAGCAGTACTTC. Amino acids: CASSPLRGSGTYEQYF.

This chain uses TRBV6-1 with TRBJ2-2, with D possibly being TRBD2 (6 bases). The V end lost 7 bases, the J end lost 4 bases, and 13 bases lay between the germline ends. Germline lookup yields CDR1 MNHNS and CDR2 SASEGT. CDR3 length: 14 amino acids. The DNA of the CDR3 is TGTGCCAGCATTGTGGGAGGAGGCACCGGGGAGCTGTTTTTT. It yields the protein CASIVGGGTGELFF.

V usage is TRBV9 and J usage is TRBJ2-2, with 9 bases lining up with TRBD2. After removal of 4 bases from V and 5 bases from J, the junction contained 6 bases not matched to a gene. Germline CDR1 reads SGDLS; CDR2 reads YYNGEE. The CDR3 sequence is 15 residues long. DNA for the CDR3: TGTGCCAGCAGCCCCGGACTAGCGAGAACCGGGGAGCTGTTTTTT. Encoded protein: CASSPGLARTGELFF.

The count of this clone is one. The chain recombines TRBV7-2 with TRBJ1-2; a possible D gene is TRBD1 (6 bases). There are 15 residues in the CDR3. Per germline, CDR1 SGHTA and CDR2 FQGNSA. V was clipped by 1 base and J by 4 bases, with 13 bases between them. The CDR3 sequence: CASSLGAGVGYGYTF. The CDR3 region has the DNA TGTGCCAGCAGCTTAGGGGCAGGGGTCGGCTATGGCTACACCTTC. Variable domain in full (rest from reference TRBV7-2 and TRBJ1-2): GAGVSQSPSNKVTEKGKDVELRCDPISGHTALYWYRQSLGQGLEFLIYFQGNSAPDKSGLPSDRFSAERTGGSVSTLTIQRTQQEDSAVYLCASSLGAGVGYGYTFGSGTRLTVV.

CDR3 DNA: TGCGCCAGCAGCTTGGTACTAGCGGGGCCAGGGAATGAGCAGTTCTTC. It is translated as CASSLVLAGPGNEQFF. The chain recombines TRBV5-1 with TRBJ2-1, with 10 bases fitting TRBD2. Unmatched junction bases numbered 7, after V lost 0 bases and J lost 7 bases. Germline CDR1 SGHRS, CDR2 YFSETQ. The CDR3 totals 16 residues.

The gene calls are TRBV29-1 and TRBJ2-7; possible D gene TRBD1, 6 bases. CDR3 size: 12 residues. Deletions cut 4 bases from V and 7 bases from J, with 14 bases between. Germline V CDR1 and CDR2: SQVTM, ANQGSEA. CDR3 loop: CSVGNRAREQYF. CDR3 in DNA: TGCAGCGTTGGGAACAGGGCGCGGGAGCAGTACTTC.

This clone was found once. The chain has TRBV18 and TRBJ1-2, with D possibly TRBD1 on 5 matching bases. Germline V gene data show CDR1 as KGHSH and CDR2 as LQKENI. The CDR3 runs 14 residues. V lost 1 base and J lost 7, with 13 bases in between. CDR3: CASSPRGQEGGYTF. CDR3 bases: TGTGCCAGCTCACCACGTGGACAAGAGGGTGGCTACACCTTC.

The chain has TRBV2 and TRBJ1-2; 8 positions agree with TRBD1. With 7 bases clipped from V and 2 bases from J, the junction kept 6 bases outside the gene matches. Germline V gives CDR1 SNHLY, CDR2 FYNNEI. There are 14 residues in the CDR3. This CDR3 reads CASTDRGKNYGYTF. In nucleotides, the CDR3 is TGTGCCAGCACCGACAGGGGAAAGAACTATGGCTACACCTTC.